This T cell receptor (beta chain) was found in a study of blood T cells in healthy people across ages. The V gene lost 3 bases and the J gene lost 1 base, with 9 bases spanning the gap. The CDR3 totals 15 residues. Sample-barcoded 5' priming and a J-beta primer mix drove a second PCR of about 7 to 11 cycles. TCRdb re-called the 5' RACE reads through MiXCR, storing one row per CDR3 protein. Of about a million distinct CDR3 sequences listed, 30% to 40% are singletons. Source material: blood. The source is a young man in good health. The chain carries TRBV12-3 or TRBV12-4 and TRBJ2-2, with unresolved D. In DNA, the CDR3 is TGTGCCAGCAGTTTTTTGGGTCTGAACACCGGGGAGCTGTTTTTT. Its protein is CASSFLGLNTGELFF.